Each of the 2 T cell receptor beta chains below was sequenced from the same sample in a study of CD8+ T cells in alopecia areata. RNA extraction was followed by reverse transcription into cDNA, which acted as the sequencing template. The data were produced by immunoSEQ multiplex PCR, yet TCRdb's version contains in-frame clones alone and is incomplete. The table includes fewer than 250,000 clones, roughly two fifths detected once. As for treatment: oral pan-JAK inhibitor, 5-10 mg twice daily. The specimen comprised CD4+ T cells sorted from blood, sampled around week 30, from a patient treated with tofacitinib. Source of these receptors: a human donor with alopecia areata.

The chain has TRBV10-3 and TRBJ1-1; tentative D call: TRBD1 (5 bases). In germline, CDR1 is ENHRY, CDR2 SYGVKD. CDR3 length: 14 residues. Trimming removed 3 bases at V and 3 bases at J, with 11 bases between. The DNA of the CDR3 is TGTGCCATCAGTGAAAGGGGTTTGGACACTGAAGCTTTCTTT. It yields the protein CAISERGLDTEAFF.

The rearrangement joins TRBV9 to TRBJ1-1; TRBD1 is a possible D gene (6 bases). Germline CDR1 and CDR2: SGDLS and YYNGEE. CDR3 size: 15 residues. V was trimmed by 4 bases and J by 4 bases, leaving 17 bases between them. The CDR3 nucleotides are TGTGCCAGCAGCTCAACAGGGAACTATGCCACTGAAGCTTTCTTT. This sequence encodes CASSSTGNYATEAFF.